Ten or more counts support the clone carrying this TCR beta chain. The antigen is undetermined. Time point in this sample: newly diagnosed GD, antithyroid drugs for less than 3 months. The TCR library was prepared using RNA isolated from PBMCs. This CDR3 region has 14 residues. Trimming left V 1 base short and J 5 bases short, with 9 bases between. The V gene's germline CDR1 is LGHDT and CDR2 YNNKEL (reference sequence). To make TCR beta libraries, researchers used iRepertoire HTBI primers and Arm-PCR of CDR3 regions. Each CDR3 protein gets one entry after TCRdb re-called the multiplex PCR reads with MiXCR. The sample records over 300,000 distinct CDR3 sequences, around 15% being singletons. The sample originates from a study of regulatory T cells in long-lasting Graves disease. Overall study context: Graves' patients with a new diagnosis had received antithyroid drugs under 3 months.

Study-level points and caveats: Newly diagnosed patients shared 1,000 or so public clonotypes; persistent patients shared about 2,500. Under persistent disease, TRBV28, TRBJ1-2 and TRBJ2-5 were used preferentially. Lower TCR diversity was seen in persistent Graves' patients than in newly diagnosed ones.

Sequencing used peripheral blood mononuclear cells (PBMCs), obtained at new diagnosis, from a patient treated with antithyroid drugs. The TCR sequence derives from a female donor with Graves disease. The chain combines TRBV3-1 with TRBJ1-5; D call uncertain. The CDR3 reads CASSQGGRDQPQHF. For the CDR3, the DNA is TGTGCCAGCAGCCAAGGAGGGAGGGATCAGCCCCAGCATTTT.